These T cell receptor beta chains were read from a single sample in a study of STAT5B mutations in CD4+ large granular lymphocyte leukemia. Here immunoSEQ multiplex PCR was the method, and the copy in TCRdb shows in-frame clones only, minus some. The profile shows about 36,000 clones, around 75% of them singletons. Sequencing was carried out using CD4+ T cells from blood buffy coats. Every receptor here comes from a human donor in good health. Both conserved end residues are part of each CDR3. Each record gives: V gene, D gene, J gene, clone size, CDR3 DNA, CDR3 protein. The D gene is left open where the match is weak. Rows give clone size only sometimes, using once, few, many, or a class for an expanded clone.

TRBV5-6	-	TRBJ2-3	-	TGTGCCAGCAGCAACCGACGGACCCGCTCGGGGTCCCGCACAGATACGCAGTATTTT	CASSNRRTRSGSRTDTQYF
TRBV27	TRBD2	TRBJ2-1	-	TGTGCCAGCAGTTTACTAGCGGGGTGGTATGGGGGTAATGAGCAGTTCTTC	CASSLLAGWYGGNEQFF
TRBV14	-	TRBJ2-3	-	TGTGCCAGCAGCCTACGCAACCCCAACGCGGGGCGGGTAGATACGCAGTATTTT	CASSLRNPNAGRVDTQYF
TRBV9	-	TRBJ2-3	-	TGTGCCACCGCTTTGGGCCTTGAAGATACGCAGTATTTT	CATALGLEDTQYF
TRBV18	-	TRBJ2-7	once	TGTGCCAGCTCACCAGACAGGACGGATGCCTACGAGCAGTACTTC	CASSPDRTDAYEQYF
TRBV6-6	TRBD1	TRBJ1-2	-	TGTGCCAGCAGTTACTCGGCCTCCGGGACAGAATATGGCTACACCTTC	CASSYSASGTEYGYTF
TRBV27	-	TRBJ2-7	-	TGTGCCAGCCCCGGCAGGGCCTACGAGCAGTACTTC	CASPGRAYEQYF
TRBV7-9	TRBD2	TRBJ2-5	-	TGTGCCAGCAGCTTAGGGACTAGCGGGAGAAGGCAGACCCAGTACTTC	CASSLGTSGRRQTQYF
TRBV18	-	TRBJ2-1	-	TGTGCCAGCTCACCTGTCATGTATGAGCAGTTCTTC	CASSPVMYEQFF
TRBV7-2	-	TRBJ2-3	-	TGTGCCAGCAGCTTAGGGCGGAGTCCAGATACGCAGTATTTT	CASSLGRSPDTQYF
TRBV5-4	-	TRBJ1-1	-	TGTGCCAGCAGCTTCGGTGGGTACACTGAAGCTTTCTTT	CASSFGGYTEAFF
TRBV5-4	-	TRBJ2-5	-	TGTGCCAGCAGCTTGGGGCAGGGGGGAAGACAAGGGGAGACCCAGTACTTC	CASSLGQGGRQGETQYF
TRBV4-1	-	TRBJ1-1	-	TGCGCCAGCAGCCAAGGAAATTGGGGTGCCACTGAAGCTTTCTTT	CASSQGNWGATEAFF
TRBV10-3	-	TRBJ2-5	few	TGTGCCATCGGGGTGGGGAAAGAGACCCAGTACTTC	CAIGVGKETQYF
TRBV10-3	-	TRBJ2-5	-	TGTGCCATCAGTGGCGACAGAGCGACGGGGGCGGAGTACTTC	CAISGDRATGAEYF
TRBV11-3	TRBD1	TRBJ2-1	-	TGTGCCAGCAGCTCAGGCGGGACAGGGGGCGTCCGCAATGAGCAGTTCTTC	CASSSGGTGGVRNEQFF
TRBV5-1	-	TRBJ2-3	-	TGCGCCACCGGGAGACAGGGTTGGGACACAGATACGCAGTATTTT	CATGRQGWDTDTQYF
TRBV29-1	-	TRBJ1-1	few	TGCAGCGCCTCGGACCTGAACACTGAAGCTTTCTTT	CSASDLNTEAFF
TRBV4-2	TRBD1	TRBJ1-1	-	TGTGCCAGCAGCCAAGCCGCGGACAGGGCCAAGAACACTGAAGCTTTCTTT	CASSQAADRAKNTEAFF
TRBV10-3	-	TRBJ2-5	-	TGTGCCATCTCACCCCCCGGAGGTCAAGAGACCCAGTACTTC	CAISPPGGQETQYF
TRBV7-8	-	TRBJ2-2	-	TGTGCCAGCAGCTTAGTAGGTAGTCGAGGAACTGGGGAGCTGTTTTTT	CASSLVGSRGTGELFF
TRBV30	TRBD1	TRBJ1-6	-	TGTGCCTGGAACAGGGGGATCCTAAATAATTCACCCCTCCACTTT	CAWNRGILNNSPLHF
TRBV5-1	TRBD1	TRBJ2-4	-	TGCGCCAGCAGCTTGAGGACAGGGAAAAACATTCAGTACTTC	CASSLRTGKNIQYF
TRBV4-1	TRBD1	TRBJ2-5	-	TGCGCCAGCAGCCGGAGGGACAGGGAAGAGACCCAGTACTTC	CASSRRDREETQYF
TRBV4-3	TRBD1	TRBJ2-7	-	TGCGCCAGCAGCCAAGATTCCCCCCACAGGGGGTTTCCCTACGAGCAGTACTTC	CASSQDSPHRGFPYEQYF
TRBV7-8	-	TRBJ1-5	-	TGTGCCAGCAGCTTAGTGGATGATCAGCCCCAGCATTTT	CASSLVDDQPQHF
TRBV6-6	TRBD1	TRBJ2-1	-	TGTGCCAGCAGTCCGGGACAGGGGGAATATGAGCAGTTCTTC	CASSPGQGEYEQFF
TRBV4-2	-	TRBJ2-7	once	TGTGCCAGCAGCCAAGATGCAAACAGTCCCTACGAGCAGTACTTC	CASSQDANSPYEQYF
TRBV6-6	TRBD1	TRBJ1-3	-	TGTGCCAGCAGAGGGACAGAAGCTGGAAACACCATATATTTT	CASRGTEAGNTIYF
TRBV19	-	TRBJ1-5	-	TGTGCCAGTAGTCGACAGTACAATCAGCCCCAGCATTTT	CASSRQYNQPQHF
TRBV13	-	TRBJ2-7	-	TGTGCCAGCAGCTTAGTCGGCAGCTCCTACGAGCAGTACTTC	CASSLVGSSYEQYF
TRBV7-9	-	TRBJ1-1	-	TGTGCCAGCAGCTTACCAACAGGGCCCGGTGAAGCTTTCTTT	CASSLPTGPGEAFF
TRBV6-4	-	TRBJ1-2	-	TGTGCCAGCAGTGACTCGAGTCGAGGAGGGAACTATGGCTACACCTTC	CASSDSSRGGNYGYTF
TRBV6-5	-	TRBJ2-1	-	TGTGCCAGCAGTCCACGTAATCCAGACTACAATGAGCAGTTCTTC	CASSPRNPDYNEQFF
TRBV5-1	-	TRBJ2-5	once	TGCGCCAGCAGCTTGGGCAGGGGAGGTCGAAAGTTGATAGAGACCCAGTACTTC	CASSLGRGGRKLIETQYF
TRBV30	TRBD2	TRBJ2-5	-	TGTGCCTGGAGTCCCGGGACTAGGGCGGAAGAGACCCAGTACTTC	CAWSPGTRAEETQYF
TRBV19	-	TRBJ2-1	-	TGTGCCAGTAGTAGACGATACAATGAGCAGTTCTTC	CASSRRYNEQFF
TRBV6-5	-	TRBJ1-5	-	TGTGCCAGCAGTTACGGTCGGGGCAATCAGCCCCAGCATTTT	CASSYGRGNQPQHF
TRBV5-4	-	TRBJ2-7	-	TGTGCCAGCAGCTTAGGTCAGGGGACCCACGAGCAGTACTTC	CASSLGQGTHEQYF
TRBV13	-	TRBJ2-2	-	TGTGCCAGCAGCTTCCAGGGCGGGACCGGGGAGCTGTTTTTT	CASSFQGGTGELFF
TRBV19	TRBD1	TRBJ1-6	once	TGTGCCAGTAGTCGCAATGGGGGGACAGGGAATAATTCACCCCTCCACTTT	CASSRNGGTGNNSPLHF
TRBV5-1	TRBD1	TRBJ1-1	-	TGCGCCAGCAGCCCGGGACAGATCATGAACACTGAAGCTTTCTTT	CASSPGQIMNTEAFF
TRBV19	-	TRBJ2-1	once	TGTGCCAGTAGTCGGGCGGGATATGAGCAGTTCTTC	CASSRAGYEQFF
TRBV28	-	TRBJ1-6	-	TGTGCCAGCAGTTTAGGGGGGGCTGGATCCTATAATTCACCCCTCCACTTT	CASSLGGAGSYNSPLHF
TRBV5-1	-	TRBJ2-1	-	TGCGCCAGCAGCAGGGACCAGGGTGGGTACAATGAGCAGTTCTTC	CASSRDQGGYNEQFF
TRBV10-3	TRBD1	TRBJ2-5	-	TGTGCCATCAGTGGGCAAGGACAGGGGAAGCCCCAAGAGACCCAGTACTTC	CAISGQGQGKPQETQYF
TRBV6-5	TRBD1	TRBJ1-3	-	TGTGCCAGCAGTCGACAGGGTTCTGGAAACACCATATATTTT	CASSRQGSGNTIYF
TRBV30	-	TRBJ2-3	-	TGTGCCTGGGCCTTAGGAGATACGCAGTATTTT	CAWALGDTQYF
TRBV5-1	-	TRBJ2-6	once	TGCGCCAGCAGCTTGGCCGGTGGCAGGGGGGGTGCAGGGGCCAACGTCCTGACTTTC	CASSLAGGRGGAGANVLTF
TRBV29-1	TRBD2	TRBJ2-2	once	TGCAGCGTCGGACTAGCGGGAGTTCTCACCGGGGAGCTGTTTTTT	CSVGLAGVLTGELFF
TRBV7-9	TRBD2	TRBJ2-7	-	TGTGCCAGCAGCTTGGGGACTACCACCTACGAGCAGTACTTC	CASSLGTTTYEQYF
TRBV6-4	TRBD1	TRBJ1-1	-	TGTGCCAGCAGTCGCAGGGGGCAGGACACTGAAGCTTTCTTT	CASSRRGQDTEAFF
TRBV29-1	TRBD2	TRBJ2-2	-	TGCAGCGTTAGCGGGGGCTCAGACACCGGGGAGCTGTTTTTT	CSVSGGSDTGELFF
TRBV5-4	-	TRBJ1-1	-	TGTGCCAGCAGGGGGGTGAACACTGAAGCTTTCTTT	CASRGVNTEAFF
TRBV28	-	TRBJ1-1	-	TGTGCCAGCAAACGGAACACTGAAGCTTTCTTT	CASKRNTEAFF
TRBV9	-	TRBJ2-7	few	TGTGCCAGCAGCGGGGCGGCGGCGGACTCCTACGAGCAGTACTTC	CASSGAAADSYEQYF
TRBV29-1	TRBD1	TRBJ2-2	-	TGCAGCGTTTCGGACAGGGGGCCCGCCGGGGAGCTGTTTTTT	CSVSDRGPAGELFF
TRBV7-3	TRBD1	TRBJ1-1	few	TGTGCCAGCAGCTTTCATGGACAGGGCGACGCGGCTTTCTTT	CASSFHGQGDAAFF
TRBV5-1	TRBD1	TRBJ1-6	-	TGCGCCAGCAGCTCAGGGGGCAGCGATAATTCACCCCTCCACTTT	CASSSGGSDNSPLHF
TRBV4-2	-	TRBJ2-7	once	TGTGCCAGCAGCCAAGATAACGTTCCCGAGATTAGGTTC	CASSQDNVPEIRF